The 19 T cell receptor beta chains reported below all come from one sample, sequenced in a study of vaccination effects on CD4 cells after COVID-19. TCRdb's copy holds only in-frame clones and misses some; the assay was immunoSEQ multiplex PCR. Of roughly 55,000 clones detected, approximately 78% appear once; the ten largest clones hold roughly 2%. Sequencing in the ViraFEST assay came after antigen-specific CD4+ T cells had been expanded with viral peptide pools, which were used to stimulate PBMC. Investigators separated out CD4+ T cells once approximately 9 days of culture had passed. Subjects were given two BNT162b2 or mRNA-1273 vaccine doses. These receptors have no identified antigens. The input for sequencing was CD4+ T cells from PBMCs cultured with HCoV-OC43 spike peptides, taken after COVID-19 vaccination. The subset here: HCoV-OC43 spike overlapping peptide pool stimulation. The source of these receptors is a human donor who received a COVID-19 vaccine.

This clone was counted once. V gene TRBV19 combines with J gene TRBJ1-1, with 9 bases fitting TRBD1. Germline CDR1 and CDR2: LNHDA and SQIVND (reference sequence). Trimming took 4 bases from V and 7 from J; bases not matched to a gene: 4. The CDR3 has 13 residues. In nucleotides, the CDR3 is TGTGCCAGTAGTACAAGACAGGGGGGTGAAGCTTTCTTT. Its translation is CASSTRQGGEAFF.

This chain uses TRBV10-1 with TRBJ2-4, with a weak D call TRBD2 (5 bases). The germline CDR1 and CDR2 sequences are WNHNN and SYGVQD (reference sequence). There are 16 residues in the CDR3. V lost 3 bases and J lost 0, with 12 bases in between. Written as DNA, the CDR3 is TGCGCCAGCAGTGATTCCGGGGTTCTAGCCAAAAACATTCAGTACTTC. Translation: CASSDSGVLAKNIQYF.

The rearrangement uses TRBV6-5 and TRBJ1-2; D is uncertain. V was pared by 5 bases and J by 3 bases, with 10 bases between. The CDR3 consists of 13 residues. Germline CDR1 and CDR2: MNHEY and SVGAGI. This CDR3 reads CASSPETHYGYTF. CDR3 DNA: TGTGCCAGCAGTCCCGAGACGCACTATGGCTACACCTTC.

J is TRBJ1-4 and V is TRBV7-2, with a tentative D call TRBD1 (5 bases). The V and J ends lost 2 bases and 8 bases respectively, with 18 bases between them. Germline-derived CDR1 and CDR2 are SGHTA and FQGNSA. CDR3 length: 16 amino acids. This chain's CDR3 is CASSLPPAGLGEKLFF. The CDR3 coding sequence is TGTGCCAGCAGCTTACCCCCCGCAGGGCTGGGGGAAAAACTGTTTTTT.

The chain carries TRBV7-2 and TRBJ2-3, with 7 bases aligning to TRBD1. V shed 4 bases, J shed 2 bases, and the junction held 6 bases outside the gene matches. Germline V lookup: CDR1 SGHTA, CDR2 FQGNSA. The CDR3 has 15 amino acids. The chain's CDR3 is CASSSRTGYTDTQYF. In DNA form, the CDR3 reads TGTGCCAGCAGCTCGAGGACAGGATACACAGATACGCAGTATTTT.

V gene TRBV24-1 combines with J gene TRBJ1-2, with unresolved D. From germline, CDR1 is KGHDR and CDR2 SFDVKD. The CDR3 sequence is 12 residues long. V lost 4 bases to trimming and J lost 3 bases, with 5 bases between them. The CDR3 DNA is TGTGCCACCAGTGACGGAGACTATGGCTACACCTTC. Protein: CATSDGDYGYTF.

The chain is built from TRBV28 and TRBJ1-1; the match to TRBD1 covers 9 bases. V shed 5 bases and J 5 bases; nucleotides not matched to a gene: 9. The CDR3 runs to 15 residues. CDR1 MDHEN and CDR2 SYDVKM come from the germline V gene. The CDR3 here is CASSPPTGGRTEAFF. Here the CDR3 DNA reads TGTGCCAGCAGTCCCCCGACAGGGGGAAGGACTGAAGCTTTCTTT.

The chain employs TRBV28 and TRBJ1-6; maybe TRBD1 (6 bases). Germline values: CDR1 MDHEN, CDR2 SYDVKM. Between the trimmed V and J ends, which lost 5 bases and 7 bases, there was a span of 12 bases. This CDR3 contains 14 residues. For the CDR3, the DNA is TGTGCCAGCAGTCGACAGGCCCGCAATTCACCCCTCCACTTT. Translating gives CASSRQARNSPLHF.

Only one count was recorded for this clone. V is TRBV18 and J is TRBJ1-1; TRBD1 matches 8 bases. The V gene's germline CDR1 is KGHSH and CDR2 LQKENI. Losses at the gene ends were 2 bases for V and 5 bases for J; bases not matched to a gene: 10. This CDR3 region has 16 residues. The CDR3 protein is CASSPSRGQLDTEAFF. The CDR3, as DNA: TGTGCCAGCTCACCATCCAGGGGGCAGTTGGATACTGAAGCTTTCTTT.

The genes are TRBV12-3 or TRBV12-4 and TRBJ1-1; D is ambiguous. Trimming took 2 bases from V and 6 from J, leaving 10 bases between them. The CDR3 sequence is 13 residues long. This chain's CDR3 is CASSLKGASEAFF. In nucleotides, the CDR3 is TGTGCCAGCAGTTTAAAGGGAGCGTCTGAAGCTTTCTTT.

The rearrangement links TRBV5-4 to TRBJ1-2, with D perhaps TRBD1 (5 bases). Germline V gene lookup returns CDR1 SGHNT and CDR2 YYREEE (reference sequence). Trimming removed 3 bases from V and 5 bases from J, with 8 bases in between. The CDR3 has 12 amino acids. CDR3 amino acids: CASSSGGYGYTF. Written as DNA, the CDR3 is TGTGCCAGCAGCTCGGGGGGGTATGGCTACACCTTC. Filled out from reference TRBV5-4 and TRBJ1-2, the complete variable domain reads ETGVTQSPTHLIKTRGQQVTLRCSSQSGHNTVSWYQQALGQGPQFIFQYYREEENGRGNFPPRFSGLQFPNYSSELNVNALELDDSALYLCASSSGGYGYTFGSGTRLTVV.

This clone was seen more than once but under ten times. The chain recombines TRBV30 with TRBJ1-2; maybe TRBD1 (5 bases). The V gene lost 6 bases and the J gene lost 5 bases, with 16 bases spanning the gap. CDR3 size: 13 residues. Germline V gene sequence: CDR1 GTSNPN, CDR2 SVGIG (reference sequence). The CDR3 sequence is CACTRQGGYGYTF. The CDR3 nucleotides are TGTGCCTGTACCCGGCAGGGAGGATATGGCTACACCTTC.

In its sample, this clone was seen once. J is TRBJ1-1 and V is TRBV6-5; TRBD1 matches at 7 bases. The germline gives CDR1 MNHEY, CDR2 SVGAGI. The CDR3 runs 13 residues. V lost 7 bases and J lost 1; bases outside the gene matches: 3. CDR3 DNA: TGTGCCAGCATGACAGGGACGAACACTGAAGCTTTCTTT. This encodes CASMTGTNTEAFF.

This chain connects TRBV18 to TRBJ2-3; 11 bases map to TRBD2. CDR1 and CDR2 (germline): KGHSH, LQKENI. The CDR3 runs 18 residues. Trimming took 3 bases from V and 1 from J; bases not matched to a gene: 9. The CDR3: CASSPSRSLAGGTDTQYF. CDR3 in DNA: TGTGCCAGCTCACCCAGCCGATCACTAGCGGGGGGCACAGATACGCAGTATTTT. The whole variable domain, remainder taken from reference TRBV18 and TRBJ2-3, is NAGVMQNPRHLVRRRGQEARLRCSPMKGHSHVYWYRQLPEEGLKFMVYLQKENIIDESGMPKERFSAEFPKEGPSILRIQQVVRGDSAAYFCASSPSRSLAGGTDTQYFGPGTRLTVL.

This clone occurred once. V gene TRBV19 combines with J gene TRBJ2-3; D may be TRBD2 (5 bases). The CDR3 runs 13 residues. Germline CDR1 LNHDA, CDR2 SQIVND (reference sequence). V dropped 4 bases and J dropped 7 bases, with 12 bases sitting between them. CDR3 residues: CASSNPPGYTQYF. Here the CDR3 DNA reads TGTGCCAGTAGTAATCCTCCGGGATATACGCAGTATTTT. The entire variable domain, with the rest obtained from reference TRBV19 and TRBJ2-3, is as follows: DGGITQSPKYLFRKEGQNVTLSCEQNLNHDAMYWYRQDPGQGLRLIYYSQIVNDFQKGDIAEGYSVSREKKESFPLTVTSAQKNPTAFYLCASSNPPGYTQYFGPGTRLTVL.

The genes are TRBV19 and TRBJ2-6; no firm D call. The CDR3 runs to 15 residues. V gave up 3 bases and J gave up 3 bases, with 9 bases separating them. Germline V lookup: CDR1 LNHDA, CDR2 SQIVND (reference sequence). The chain's CDR3 is CASSIPGNGANVLTF. DNA for the CDR3: TGTGCCAGTAGTATTCCTGGGAATGGGGCCAACGTCCTGACTTTC.

A few counts support this clone. The rearrangement links TRBV9 to TRBJ1-2, with TRBD1 matching over 9 bases. J lost 13 bases, V lost 1 base, and 14 bases had no gene match. This CDR3 contains 15 residues. The germline V gene has CDR1 SGDLS and CDR2 YYNGEE. The CDR3 DNA sequence: TGTGCCAGCAGCGTATTCCCCGGGACAGGGAAAGGTTGCACCTTC. It yields the protein CASSVFPGTGKGCTF.

This clone was seen once. The chain carries TRBV11-2 and TRBJ2-5, with 12 bases identical to TRBD2. There are 16 residues in the CDR3. The V and J ends lost 3 bases and 8 bases, in that order; junction bases with no gene match: 10. Germline V gives CDR1 SGHAT, CDR2 FQNNGV. CDR3 sequence reads: CASSFADPSGGATQYF. In DNA, the CDR3 is TGTGCCAGCAGCTTCGCCGATCCTAGCGGGGGGGCCACCCAGTACTTC. Full variable domain (remainder filled in from reference TRBV11-2 and TRBJ2-5): EAGVAQSPRYKIIEKRQSVAFWCNPISGHATLYWYQQILGQGPKLLIQFQNNGVVDDSQLPKDRFSAERLKGVDSTLKIQPAKLEDSAVYLCASSFADPSGGATQYFGPGTRLLVL.

The V gene is TRBV12-2, the J gene TRBJ2-4; TRBD2, as called in the table, went unchecked against the DNA. TRBV12-2 is recorded as a pseudogene. The CDR3 covers 12 residues. Written as DNA, the CDR3 is TGTGCAAGTCGCTCCGACCGGGGGAACAGGTACTTC. Protein product: CASRSDRGNRYF.